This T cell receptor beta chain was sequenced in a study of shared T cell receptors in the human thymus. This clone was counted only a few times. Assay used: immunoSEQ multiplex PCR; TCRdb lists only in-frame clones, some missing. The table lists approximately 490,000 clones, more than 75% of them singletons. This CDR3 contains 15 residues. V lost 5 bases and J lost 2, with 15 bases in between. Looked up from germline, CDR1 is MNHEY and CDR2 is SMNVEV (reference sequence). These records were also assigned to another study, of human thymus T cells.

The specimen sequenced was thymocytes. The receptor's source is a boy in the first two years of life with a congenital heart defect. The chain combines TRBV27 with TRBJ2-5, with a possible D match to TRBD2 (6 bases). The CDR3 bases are TGTGCCAGCAGTACTCCCCGGGACTCACAAGAGACCCAGTACTTC. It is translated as CASSTPRDSQETQYF.